The 7 T cell receptor beta chains below come from one sample, sequenced in a study of T-cell reconstitution after alpha-beta-depleted transplantation in children. Their recognized antigens are unknown. Regarding the study as a whole: One year after transplant, T-cell counts and diversity came mostly from newly produced T cells.

The TCRbeta library incorporated unique molecular identifiers. TCRdb ran MiXCR on the PCR reads and lists one entry per CDR3 protein. The sample contains about 300,000 distinct CDR3 sequences, around 7.1% of which appear only once. Here the sequenced sample was peripheral blood, taken 360 days after TCRalphabeta/CD19-depleted stem cell transplant. These receptors all come from a female patient aged 2-15 years who had a stem cell transplant for Fanconi anemia, so the T cells may come from the graft donor.

CDR3 in amino acids: CASSWGSSGANTGELFF. The CDR3 nucleotides are TGCGCCAGCAGCTGGGGGTCTAGCGGGGCGAACACCGGGGAGCTGTTTTTT. The rearrangement links TRBV5-1 to TRBJ2-2; TRBD2 matches 9 bases. The CDR3 loop spans 17 amino acids. Germline lookup yields CDR1 SGHRS and CDR2 YFSETQ. Trimming cost V 3 bases and J 0 bases; bases outside gene matches: 6.

This clonotype was detected a few times. The rearrangement uses TRBV10-2 and TRBJ2-3; D possibly uses TRBD1 or TRBD2 (5 bases each). The ends were cut back, 6 bases at V and 1 base at J, with 11 bases in the middle. This CDR3 spans 14 amino acids. Per the germline V gene, CDR1 is WSHSY and CDR2 is SAAADI. For the CDR3, the DNA is TGCGCCAGCAGCCTTAAGGGACGCACAGATACGCAGTATTTT. It specifies CASSLKGRTDTQYF.

In its sample, this clonotype was seen many times. The chain has TRBV29-1 and TRBJ2-7; 9 bases fit TRBD1. The CDR3 runs 13 residues. In germline, CDR1 is SQVTM, CDR2 ANQGSEA. V trimming: 3 bases; J trimming: 10 bases; junction bases outside the gene matches: 10. For the CDR3, the DNA is TGCAGCGTTGATCCGGGACAGGGTGGAACCCAGTACTTC. Translating it yields CSVDPGQGGTQYF.

This clonotype was found a few times. The genes are TRBV7-6 and TRBJ2-7, with D uncertain. Trimming left V 5 bases short and J 0 bases short, with 11 bases between. The CDR3 sequence is 14 residues long. Per germline, CDR1 SGHVS and CDR2 FNYEAQ. The CDR3 reads CASSRTDRSYEQYF. The CDR3 DNA is TGTGCCAGCAGCCGGACGGACCGCTCCTACGAGCAGTACTTC. Full variable domain (outside the CDR3, taken from reference TRBV7-6 and TRBJ2-7): GAGVSQSPRYKVTKRGQDVALRCDPISGHVSLYWYRQALGQGPEFLTYFNYEAQQDKSGLPNDRFSAERPEGSISTLTIQRTEQRDSAMYRCASSRTDRSYEQYFGPGTRLTVT.

This clonotype showed up just a few times. This chain uses TRBV20-1 with TRBJ2-7; TRBD1 aligns across 7 bases. Germline V gene sequence: CDR1 DFQATT, CDR2 SNEGSKA (reference sequence). The CDR3 is 15 amino acids. With V trimmed by 3 bases and J by 4 bases, 12 bases remained unmatched. CDR3 nucleotides: TGCAGTGCTAGGAGAGCAGGGGGTCGAAATTACGAGCAGTACTTC. This codes for CSARRAGGRNYEQYF.

This rearrangement joins TRBV6-2 or TRBV6-3 to TRBJ1-1, with unresolved D. This CDR3 spans 13 amino acids. Germline CDR1 MNHEY, CDR2 SVGEGT. V was cut by 2 bases and J by 0 bases, with 4 bases left in between. CDR3 region: CASSYKVNTEAFF. DNA for the CDR3: TGTGCCAGCAGTTACAAGGTGAACACTGAAGCTTTCTTT.

The gene calls are TRBV28 and TRBJ1-2; D may be TRBD1 (6 bases). The length of the CDR3 is 12 residues. Germline CDR1 is MDHEN and CDR2 is SYDVKM. The V end was cut by 3 bases, the J end by 12 bases, with 14 bases between. DNA of the CDR3: TGTGCCAGCAGTTTTCCAGGGGCCCGCGACACCTTC. Protein: CASSFPGARDTF.